A selection of T cell receptor beta chains follows, all from one sample in a study of cytomegalovirus exposure and HLA in healthy donors. The repertoire was sequenced with immunoSEQ multiplex PCR; TCRdb's copy has only in-frame clones and lacks some. The repertoire holds under 150,000 clones, more than 85% seen once, with roughly 9% in the top ten. The sequenced sample consisted of PBMCs. The receptors were gathered from a man between 18 and 29 years old in good health and CMV-seropositive. Each CDR3 is given with its conserved first and last residue. A D gene is named only where the DNA matches it firmly. A row's size may be missing; if present it is once, few, many or a size class.

>.|TRBV6-6|TRBJ2-3|.
TGTGCCAGCAGTGGAAACGAGGGAGGAGATACGCAGTATTTT
CASSGNEGGDTQYF
>.|TRBV4-1|TRBJ2-5|TRBD2
TGCGCCAGCAGCCGGGGGACTACCGAGACCCAGTACTTC
CASSRGTTETQYF
>.|TRBV9|TRBJ2-3|TRBD2
TGTGCCAGCAGCGCGGGAGGGCCGGGGGATACGCAGTATTTT
CASSAGGPGDTQYF
>.|TRBV29-1|TRBJ2-1|TRBD2
TGCAGCGTTAAAGCGGGAGTAATCAATGAGCAGTTCTTC
CSVKAGVINEQFF
>.|TRBV4-1|TRBJ1-3|.
TGCGCCAGCAGCCAAGAGGGCCAGGCATCTGGAAACACCATATATTTT
CASSQEGQASGNTIYF
>.|TRBV18|TRBJ1-4|.
TGTGCCAGCTCACCAACCTTGGTGGGAGGGGGAAATGAAAAACTGTTTTTT
CASSPTLVGGGNEKLFF
>.|TRBV15|TRBJ1-2|.
TGTGCCACCAGCAGAGATCTGGGGCACGCTAACTATGGCTACACCTTC
CATSRDLGHANYGYTF
>.|TRBV6-1|TRBJ1-3|TRBD1
TGTGCCAGCAGTGCCCGACCATCCTCGACAGGGGGCTCTGGAAACACCATATATTTT
CASSARPSSTGGSGNTIYF
>.|TRBV10-1|TRBJ2-5|.
TGCGCCAGCAGTGAGTCGTTCCAGAAAGAGACCCAGTACTTC
CASSESFQKETQYF
>.|TRBV27|TRBJ1-2|TRBD1
TGTGCCAGCGGACTAAACCCCGGCCCCAGGGGGTACTATGGCTACACCTTC
CASGLNPGPRGYYGYTF
>.|TRBV18|TRBJ1-3|TRBD1
TGTGCCAGCTCATCCTCTCTACAGGGGGCTCGAAACACCATATATTTT
CASSSSLQGARNTIYF
>.|TRBV5-5|TRBJ1-6|TRBD1
TGTGCCAGCAGCCCCCCCGGGCAGGGGGCTAGCTCCTATAATTCACCCCTCCACTTT
CASSPPGQGASSYNSPLHF
>.|TRBV11-2|TRBJ2-5|.
TGTGCCAGCAGCTTAGTAGGGAGCCAAGAGACCCAGTACTTC
CASSLVGSQETQYF
>.|TRBV6-1|TRBJ2-7|.
TGTGCCAGCAGTGAAGCGGCGACAGTACTTTACGAGCAGTACTTC
CASSEAATVLYEQYF
>.|TRBV6-4|TRBJ2-3|.
TGTGCCAGCAGTGACTCTACAGGGTCAGATACGCAGTATTTT
CASSDSTGSDTQYF
>.|TRBV16|TRBJ2-5|.
TGTGCCAGCAGCCAAGGCGGCAGACAAGAGACCCAGTACTTC
CASSQGGRQETQYF
>.|TRBV27|TRBJ2-7|.
TGTGCCAGCAGTTCCGGACTTGGGTTGGGGGAGCAGTACTTC
CASSSGLGLGEQYF
>.|TRBV9|TRBJ2-3|.
TGTGCCAGCAGCGTACCCCTTACAGGGTTGAATACGCAGTATTTT
CASSVPLTGLNTQYF
>few|TRBV30|TRBJ1-1|.
TGTGCCTGGAGACGAAACATGAACACTGAAGCTTTCTTT
CAWRRNMNTEAFF
>.|TRBV6-5|TRBJ2-7|.
TGTGCCAGCAGTAACTACCGAGGGATTTACGAGCAGTACTTC
CASSNYRGIYEQYF
>.|TRBV6-1|TRBJ1-6|TRBD1
TGTGCCAGCAGTGAAATTGTACAGGGGGGGTCCTATAATTCACCCCTCCACTTT
CASSEIVQGGSYNSPLHF
>.|TRBV2|TRBJ2-2|.
TGTGCCAGCAGTGAATTGGGTATCTGGGGGCGCGGATCCGGGGAGCTGTTTTTT
CASSELGIWGRGSGELFF
>.|TRBV10-2|TRBJ1-3|.
TGCGCCAGCAGTGGACAGGTAGGGCTGTCCGGAAACACCATATATTTT
CASSGQVGLSGNTIYF
>.|TRBV27|TRBJ1-3|.
TGTGCCAGCAGTTTATCCCACCCCAACGTCGGGAACACCATATATTTT
CASSLSHPNVGNTIYF
>.|TRBV7-8|TRBJ1-5|.
TGTGCCAGCAGCCCGCAGGGTAGGAGCAATCAGCCCCAGCATTTT
CASSPQGRSNQPQHF